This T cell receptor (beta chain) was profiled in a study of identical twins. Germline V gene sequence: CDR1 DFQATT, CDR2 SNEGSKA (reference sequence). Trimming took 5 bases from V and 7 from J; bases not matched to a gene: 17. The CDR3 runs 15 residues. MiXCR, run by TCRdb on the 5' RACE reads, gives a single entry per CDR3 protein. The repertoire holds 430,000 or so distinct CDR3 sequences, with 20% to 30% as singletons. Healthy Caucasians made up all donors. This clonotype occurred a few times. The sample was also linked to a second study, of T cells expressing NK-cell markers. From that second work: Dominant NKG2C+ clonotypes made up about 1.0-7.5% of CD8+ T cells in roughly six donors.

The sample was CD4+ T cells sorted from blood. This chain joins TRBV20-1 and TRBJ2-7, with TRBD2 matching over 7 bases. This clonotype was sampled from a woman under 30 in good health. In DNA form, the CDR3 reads TGCAGTGCTGGCCGGGGTGGGACTAATGTATTTGAGCAGTACTTC. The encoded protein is CSAGRGGTNVFEQYF.